This is a list of T cell receptor beta chains from one sample in a study of T-cell reconstitution after alpha-beta-depleted transplantation in children. One entry per CDR3 protein results from TCRdb running MiXCR on the PCR reads. Here the sample spans 500,000 to 600,000 distinct CDR3 sequences, approximately 20% being singletons. The sequences come from PBMCs from the stem cell graft donor, collected from the stem cell graft. These receptors all stem from a human donor who donated a stem cell graft to a child with acute lymphoblastic leukemia. The CDR3 runs from the conserved cysteine through the conserved F or W. The D gene is left open where the match is weak. Where a row states a size, it is once, few, many or the class of an expanded clone; other rows omit it.

DNA: TGTGCCAGCACCCGGCAGGGGCCGATGAACACTGAAGCTTTCTTT
CDR3: CASTRQGPMNTEAFF
size: few
V: TRBV12-3/TRBV12-4
J: TRBJ1-1
D: -

DNA: TGCGCCAGCAGCCCCAGGACTAGTTCAACGGATACGCAGTATTTT
CDR3: CASSPRTSSTDTQYF
size: few
V: TRBV5-1
J: TRBJ2-3
D: TRBD2

DNA: TGTGCCAGCAGCTTAGGACAGGGAAAAGCAGATACGCAGTATTTT
CDR3: CASSLGQGKADTQYF
size: -
V: TRBV5-5
J: TRBJ2-3
D: TRBD1

DNA: TGTGCCGGGCAGGGACTAGATAACAATGAGCAGTTCTTC
CDR3: CAGQGLDNNEQFF
size: few
V: TRBV30
J: TRBJ2-1
D: TRBD2

DNA: TGCAGTGCTAGAGACCACAGGGTTGGGACTGAAGCTTTCTTT
CDR3: CSARDHRVGTEAFF
size: -
V: TRBV20-1
J: TRBJ1-1
D: -

DNA: TGCGCCAGCAGCTTACAGAATTCGAACACTGAAGCTTTCTTT
CDR3: CASSLQNSNTEAFF
size: few
V: TRBV5-1
J: TRBJ1-1
D: -

DNA: TGTGCCAGCAGCGAGATGGGAGGGACTAGCGGGAGTCGGATGTTCTTC
CDR3: CASSEMGGTSGSRMFF
size: -
V: TRBV9
J: TRBJ2-1
D: TRBD2

DNA: TGCGCCAGCAGCTTGATCCAAGAGACCCAGTACTTC
CDR3: CASSLIQETQYF
size: many
V: TRBV5-1
J: TRBJ2-5
D: -

DNA: TGTGCCAGCAGCTGGGTAGACAGTCCCTCCTACAATGAGCAGTTCTTC
CDR3: CASSWVDSPSYNEQFF
size: -
V: TRBV7-9
J: TRBJ2-1
D: -

DNA: TGTGCCAGCAGCAGGGACAGGAGCACTGAAGCTTTCTTT
CDR3: CASSRDRSTEAFF
size: many
V: TRBV7-6
J: TRBJ1-1
D: TRBD1

DNA: TGTGCCAGCGCTGCGGAGAGCTACAATGAGCAGTTCTTC
CDR3: CASAAESYNEQFF
size: few
V: TRBV2
J: TRBJ2-1
D: -

DNA: TGCAGCGTTGCCCCGACAGGGGCGGCCGGGGAGCTGTTTTTT
CDR3: CSVAPTGAAGELFF
size: few
V: TRBV29-1
J: TRBJ2-2
D: TRBD1

DNA: TGTGCCTGGACCTTTACCGGGACAGGAAACTATGGCTACACCTTC
CDR3: CAWTFTGTGNYGYTF
size: -
V: TRBV30
J: TRBJ1-2
D: TRBD1

DNA: TGTGCCACCAGAGCCGGGACTAGCGGGAACCTAGCCAAAAACATTCAGTACTTC
CDR3: CATRAGTSGNLAKNIQYF
size: -
V: TRBV15
J: TRBJ2-4
D: TRBD2

DNA: TGTGCCATCAGTGAGACTTGGCTTCGACGGGGGCAGTACTTC
CDR3: CAISETWLRRGQYF
size: -
V: TRBV10-3
J: TRBJ2-7
D: -

DNA: TGTGCCAGCAGCTTAGGGACAGGTCTTCAGCCCCAGCATTTT
CDR3: CASSLGTGLQPQHF
size: -
V: TRBV7-8
J: TRBJ1-5
D: TRBD1